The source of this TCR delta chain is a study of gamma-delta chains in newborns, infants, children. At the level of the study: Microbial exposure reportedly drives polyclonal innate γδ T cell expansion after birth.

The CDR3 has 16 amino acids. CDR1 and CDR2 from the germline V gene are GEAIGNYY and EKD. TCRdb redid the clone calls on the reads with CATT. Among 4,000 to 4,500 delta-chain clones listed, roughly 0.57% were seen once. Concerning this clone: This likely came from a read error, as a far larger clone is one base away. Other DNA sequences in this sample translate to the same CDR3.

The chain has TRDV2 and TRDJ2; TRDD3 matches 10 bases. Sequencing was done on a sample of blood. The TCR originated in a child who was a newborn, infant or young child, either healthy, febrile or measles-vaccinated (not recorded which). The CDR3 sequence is CACDTLGDTLTAQLFF. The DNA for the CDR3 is TGTGCCTGTGACACTTTGGGGGATACTTTGACGGCACAACTCTTCTTT.